This entry lists 9 T cell receptor beta chains sequenced from one sample in a study of Graves' ophthalmopathy and Graves' hyperthyroidism (dated by TCRdb to between 2017 and 2018). The data were produced on an Illumina HiSeq 2000. TCR beta CDR3 regions were amplified from RNA transcripts for repertoire sequencing. A first-round RT-PCR used HTBI primers with the Qiagen OneStep RT-PCR kit, followed by a second-round multiplex PCR, size selection and purification. The public reads were reanalyzed by TCRdb: fastp trimming at Q25, MiXCR alignment, in-frame beta chains only. CDR3 protein sequences are deduplicated, and each keeps its most common genes and DNA. The sample data list approximately 480,000 distinct CDR3 sequences, and about 15% of these were observed just once. Approximately 9.8% of the sample comes from the top ten. The sample comprised blood. The receptors were gathered from a woman in her twenties or thirties with Graves' ophthalmopathy. Donor details come from another sample of the same person, matched by shared clones.

At least ten counts were recorded for this clonotype. The chain couples TRBV30 to TRBJ1-1; D unresolved. Germline lookup yields CDR1 GTSNPN and CDR2 SVGIG (reference sequence). The CDR3 contains 13 residues. Deletions cut 2 bases from V and 1 base from J, with 8 bases between. The CDR3 DNA reads TGTGCCTGGAGTAGAACACAGAACACTGAAGCTTTCTTT. Translating it yields CAWSRTQNTEAFF.

This clonotype was detected ten times or more. The V call is TRBV20-1, the J call TRBJ2-7; D is uncertain. CDR1 is DFQATT and CDR2 is SNEGSKA in the germline V gene (reference sequence). V was clipped by 3 bases and J by 0 bases, with 6 bases between them. This CDR3 contains 12 residues. The CDR3 DNA follows: TGCAGTGCTAGTGGGGACTCCTACGAGCAGTACTTC. This encodes CSASGDSYEQYF.

This clonotype has ten or more counts. The rearrangement links TRBV5-1 to TRBJ2-7; tentative D call: TRBD1 (6 bases). V lost 2 bases and J 7 bases, leaving 19 bases between the germline ends. CDR1 and CDR2 (germline): SGHRS, YFSETQ. This CDR3 has 15 residues. In nucleotides, the CDR3 is TGCGCCAGCAGCTTACGAGGGGGAGTCCGATGGGAGCAGTACTTC. Its protein is CASSLRGGVRWEQYF.

This clonotype occurred many times. The chain couples TRBV6-2 or TRBV6-3 to TRBJ1-5, with 7 bases matching TRBD1. Losses at the gene ends were 1 base for V and 3 bases for J; bases not matched to a gene: 3. The CDR3 loop spans 15 amino acids. CDR1 is MNHEY and CDR2 is SVGEGT in the germline V gene. This CDR3 is CASSYYGQANQPQHF. The DNA for the CDR3 is TGTGCCAGCAGTTACTACGGACAGGCCAATCAGCCCCAGCATTTT.

A few counts support this clonotype. The V and J genes are TRBV4-1 and TRBJ2-7; 15 bases map to TRBD2. V lost 1 base to trimming and J lost 2 bases; unmatched junction nucleotides: 6. Per the germline V gene, CDR1 is MGHRA and CDR2 is YSYEKL. CDR3 length: 18 amino acids. This chain's CDR3 is CASSQVKGLAGGPYEQYF. The CDR3 DNA follows: TGCGCCAGCAGCCAAGTGAAAGGACTAGCGGGGGGGCCCTACGAGCAGTACTTC.

This clonotype was seen at least ten times. J is TRBJ1-1 and V is TRBV2; D possibly corresponds to TRBD1 (6 bases). The V end was cut by 9 bases, the J end by 5 bases, with 13 bases between. Germline V CDR1 and CDR2: SNHLY, FYNNEI. The length of the CDR3 is 12 residues. Here the CDR3 DNA reads TGTGCCAGTCAGACAGGTGAGACTGAAGCTTTCTTT. This codes for CASQTGETEAFF.

This clonotype turned up a few times. The CDR3 sequence is CASSQIGELAKNIQYF. The CDR3 DNA reads as TGTGCCAGCAGCCAAATCGGGGAATTAGCCAAAAACATTCAGTACTTC. The J gene is TRBJ2-4, the V gene TRBV4-2, with D maybe TRBD2 (5 bases). Deletions cut 2 bases from V and 0 bases from J, with 11 bases between. CDR1 LGHNA and CDR2 YNFKEQ come from the germline V gene. CDR3 length: 16 amino acids.

This clonotype occurred many times. The V and J genes are TRBV6-4 and TRBJ2-7; a possible D gene is TRBD2 (5 bases). Trimming took 6 bases from V and 6 from J, leaving 12 bases between them. There are 12 residues in the CDR3. CDR1 is MRHNA and CDR2 is SNTAGT in the germline V gene. DNA for the CDR3: TGTGCCAGCAGGATGGGGAGTAGCGAGCAGTACTTC. Translation gives CASRMGSSEQYF.

This clonotype was detected many times. V is TRBV6-5 and J is TRBJ2-7, with D tentatively TRBD1 (6 bases). Germline V gene lookup returns CDR1 MNHEY and CDR2 SVGAGI. CDR3 length: 14 residues. Trimming removed 2 bases from V and 2 bases from J, with 10 bases in between. The DNA for the CDR3 is TGTGCCAGCAGTTACCCCGGACAGACCTACGAGCAGTACTTC. This gives the protein CASSYPGQTYEQYF.